The T cell receptor (beta chain) described here comes from a study of CD8+CD57+ T cells in acquired aplastic anemia. Looked up from germline, CDR1 is SGDLS and CDR2 is YYNGEE. The CDR3 is 16 amino acids. In regard to this clonotype: Its specificity is not known. Mismatch with germline at one junction end may stem from a read error.

Overall study findings and caveats: Between patients and controls, about 30 CD8+ CDR3 sequences were found in common.

For sequencing, patients were chosen who had shown expansion of CD8+CD57+ cells by flow cytometry. It was genomic DNA that served as the template for profiling TCR beta VDJ and CDR3. TCRdb ran MiXCR on the reads and lists one entry per CDR3 protein. Here the sample spans some 120,000 distinct CDR3 sequences, almost 40% being singletons. The chain combines TRBV9 with TRBJ2-3; 12 nucleotides align to TRBD1. The sequenced sample was sorted CD4+, CD8+, or CD8+CD57+ T cells (not recorded which) from PBMCs. This clonotype was obtained from a human donor with aplastic anemia. For the CDR3, the DNA is TGTGCCAGCAGCGCCGGACTGGGACAGGGGGCAGACACGCAGTATTTT. Encoded protein: CASSAGLGQGADTQYF.